This T cell receptor beta chain originates from a study of cytomegalovirus exposure and HLA in healthy donors. Germline CDR1 reads LNHDA; CDR2 reads SQIVND (reference sequence). Trimming cost V 5 bases and J 10 bases; bases outside gene matches: 9. The CDR3 length is 14 residues. Primers included in the PCR were 60 Vbeta and 13 Jbeta primers. TCRdb's table, derived via immunoSEQ multiplex PCR, lists solely in-frame clones and lacks some. Among about 82,000 clones listed, roughly four fifths were seen once. The specimen sequenced was PBMCs. The chain uses TRBV19 and TRBJ1-5, with 9 bases identical to TRBD1. The receptor's source is a human donor in good health. The CDR3, as DNA: TGTGCCAGTAGTTCTGGGACAGGGTCCCGACCCCAGCATTTT. Translating it yields CASSSGTGSRPQHF.